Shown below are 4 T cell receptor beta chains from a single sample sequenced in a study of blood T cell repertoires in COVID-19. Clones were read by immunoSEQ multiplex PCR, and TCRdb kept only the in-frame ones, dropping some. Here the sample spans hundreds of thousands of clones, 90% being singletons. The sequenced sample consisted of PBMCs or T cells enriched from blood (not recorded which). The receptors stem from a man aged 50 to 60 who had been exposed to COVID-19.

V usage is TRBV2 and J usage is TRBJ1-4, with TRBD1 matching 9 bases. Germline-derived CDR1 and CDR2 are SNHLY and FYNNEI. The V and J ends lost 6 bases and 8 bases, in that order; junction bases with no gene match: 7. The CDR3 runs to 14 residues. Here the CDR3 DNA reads TGTGCCAGCAGCGGGGACAGGGAGTCGGAAAAACTGTTTTTT. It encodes CASSGDRESEKLFF.

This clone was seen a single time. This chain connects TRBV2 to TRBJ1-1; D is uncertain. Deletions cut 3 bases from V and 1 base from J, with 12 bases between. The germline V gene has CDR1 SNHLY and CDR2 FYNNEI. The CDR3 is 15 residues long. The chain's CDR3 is CASSEFGVRNTEAFF. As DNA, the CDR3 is TGTGCCAGCAGTGAGTTCGGGGTCAGGAACACTGAAGCTTTCTTT.

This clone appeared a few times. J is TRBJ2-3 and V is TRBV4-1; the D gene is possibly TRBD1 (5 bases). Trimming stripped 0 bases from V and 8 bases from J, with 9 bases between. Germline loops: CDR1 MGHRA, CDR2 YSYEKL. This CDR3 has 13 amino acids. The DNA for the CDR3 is TGCGCCAGCAGCCAAGAGATTGACAGTACGCAGTATTTT. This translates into CASSQEIDSTQYF.

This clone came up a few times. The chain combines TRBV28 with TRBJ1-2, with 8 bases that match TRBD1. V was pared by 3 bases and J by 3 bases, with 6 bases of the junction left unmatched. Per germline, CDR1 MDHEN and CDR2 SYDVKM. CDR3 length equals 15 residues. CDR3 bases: TGTGCCAGCAGTTTCGAGGACAGGGATCACTATGGCTACACCTTC. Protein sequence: CASSFEDRDHYGYTF.